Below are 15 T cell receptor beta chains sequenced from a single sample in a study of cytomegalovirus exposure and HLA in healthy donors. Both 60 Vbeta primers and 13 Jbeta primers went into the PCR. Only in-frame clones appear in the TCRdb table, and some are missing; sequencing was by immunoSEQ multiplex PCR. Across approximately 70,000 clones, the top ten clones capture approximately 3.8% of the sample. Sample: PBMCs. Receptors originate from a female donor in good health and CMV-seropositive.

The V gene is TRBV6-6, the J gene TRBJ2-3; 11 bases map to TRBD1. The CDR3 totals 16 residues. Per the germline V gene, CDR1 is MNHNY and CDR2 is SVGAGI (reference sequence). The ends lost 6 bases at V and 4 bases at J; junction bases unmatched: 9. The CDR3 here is CASRPGQGDWADTQYF. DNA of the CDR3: TGTGCCAGCAGGCCGGGACAGGGGGATTGGGCAGATACGCAGTATTTT.

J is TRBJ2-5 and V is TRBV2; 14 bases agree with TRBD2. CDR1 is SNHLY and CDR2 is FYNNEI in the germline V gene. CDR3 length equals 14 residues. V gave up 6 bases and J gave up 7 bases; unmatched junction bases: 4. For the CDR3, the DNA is TGTGCCAGCAGCCTGGGACTAGCGGGGGCGACCCAGTACTTC. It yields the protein CASSLGLAGATQYF.

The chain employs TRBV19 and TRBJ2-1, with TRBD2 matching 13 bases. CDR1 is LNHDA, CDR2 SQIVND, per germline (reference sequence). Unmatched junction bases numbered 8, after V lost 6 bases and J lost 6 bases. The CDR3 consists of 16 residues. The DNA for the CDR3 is TGTGCCAGTAGCATCCAACTAGCGGGAGGGCGCAATGAGCAGTTCTTC. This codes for CASSIQLAGGRNEQFF.

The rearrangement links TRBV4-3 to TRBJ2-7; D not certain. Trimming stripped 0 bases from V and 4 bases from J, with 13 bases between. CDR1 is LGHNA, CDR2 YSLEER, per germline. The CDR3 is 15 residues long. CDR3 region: CASSQDIRSDYEQYF. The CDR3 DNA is TGCGCCAGCAGCCAAGATATCAGGTCTGATTACGAGCAGTACTTC.

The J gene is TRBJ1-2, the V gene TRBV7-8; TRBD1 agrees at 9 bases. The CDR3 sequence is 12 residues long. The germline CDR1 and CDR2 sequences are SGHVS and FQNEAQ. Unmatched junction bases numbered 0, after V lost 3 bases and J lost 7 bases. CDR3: CASSLDRGGYTF. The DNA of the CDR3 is TGTGCCAGCAGCTTGGACAGGGGTGGCTACACCTTC.

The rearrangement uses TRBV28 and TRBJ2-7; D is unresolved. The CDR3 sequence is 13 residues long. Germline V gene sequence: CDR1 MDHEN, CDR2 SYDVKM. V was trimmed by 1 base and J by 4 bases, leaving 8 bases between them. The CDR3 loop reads CASSLSRRYEQYF. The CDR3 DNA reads TGTGCCAGCAGTTTATCTCGCAGGTACGAGCAGTACTTC.

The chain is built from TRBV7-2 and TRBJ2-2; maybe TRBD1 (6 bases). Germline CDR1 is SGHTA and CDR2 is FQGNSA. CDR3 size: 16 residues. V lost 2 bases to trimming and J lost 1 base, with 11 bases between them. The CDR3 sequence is CASSLYVQGNTGELFF. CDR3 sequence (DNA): TGTGCCAGCAGCTTATACGTACAGGGGAACACCGGGGAGCTGTTTTTT.

The CDR3 nucleotides are TGTGCCAGTAGTATTGATCTGGGCCCCGACTACGAGCAGTACTTC. It codes for CASSIDLGPDYEQYF. V and J are TRBV19 and TRBJ2-7; no clear D gene. Germline assignment: CDR1 LNHDA and CDR2 SQIVND (reference sequence). V was pared by 3 bases and J by 3 bases, with 15 bases between. CDR3 length: 15 residues.

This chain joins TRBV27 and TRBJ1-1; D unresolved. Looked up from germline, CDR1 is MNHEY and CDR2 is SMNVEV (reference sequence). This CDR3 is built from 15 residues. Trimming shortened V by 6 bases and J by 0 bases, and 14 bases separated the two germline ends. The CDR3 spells CASSRPGSLNTEAFF. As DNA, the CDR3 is TGTGCCAGCAGCCGACCCGGGAGCTTGAACACTGAAGCTTTCTTT.

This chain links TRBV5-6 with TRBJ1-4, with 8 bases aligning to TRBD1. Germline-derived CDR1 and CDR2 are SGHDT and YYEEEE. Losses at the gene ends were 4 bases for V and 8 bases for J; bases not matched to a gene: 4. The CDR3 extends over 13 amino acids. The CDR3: CASSPGTGEKLFF. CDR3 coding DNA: TGTGCCAGCAGCCCGGGGACAGGAGAAAAACTGTTTTTT.

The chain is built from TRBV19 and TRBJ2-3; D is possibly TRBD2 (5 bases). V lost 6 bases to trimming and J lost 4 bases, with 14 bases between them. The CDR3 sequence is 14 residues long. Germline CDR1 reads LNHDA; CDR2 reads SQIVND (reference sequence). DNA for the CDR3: TGTGCCAGTAGCCCACGGGGATCAGCAGATACGCAGTATTTT. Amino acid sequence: CASSPRGSADTQYF.

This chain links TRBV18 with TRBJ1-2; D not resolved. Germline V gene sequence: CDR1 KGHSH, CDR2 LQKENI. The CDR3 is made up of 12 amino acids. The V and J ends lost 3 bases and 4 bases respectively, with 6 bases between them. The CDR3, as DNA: TGTGCCAGCTCACCCGAGGTCTATGGCTACACCTTC. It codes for CASSPEVYGYTF.

The CDR3 sequence: CASSPRQTGGWNTEAFF. The CDR3, as DNA: TGTGCCAGCTCACCACGGCAGACAGGGGGCTGGAACACTGAAGCTTTCTTT. This sequence joins TRBV18 and TRBJ1-1, with TRBD1 matching 10 bases. Germline V lookup: CDR1 KGHSH, CDR2 LQKENI. The CDR3 totals 17 residues. V lost 1 base and J lost 1; bases outside the gene matches: 6. The full variable domain, rest sourced from reference TRBV18 and TRBJ1-1, is NAGVMQNPRHLVRRRGQEARLRCSPMKGHSHVYWYRQLPEEGLKFMVYLQKENIIDESGMPKERFSAEFPKEGPSILRIQQVVRGDSAAYFCASSPRQTGGWNTEAFFGQGTRLTVV.

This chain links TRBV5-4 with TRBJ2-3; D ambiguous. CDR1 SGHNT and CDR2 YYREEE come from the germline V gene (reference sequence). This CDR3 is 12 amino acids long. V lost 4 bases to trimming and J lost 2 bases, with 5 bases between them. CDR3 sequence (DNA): TGTGCCAGCAGCACCTACACAGATACGCAGTATTTT. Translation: CASSTYTDTQYF.

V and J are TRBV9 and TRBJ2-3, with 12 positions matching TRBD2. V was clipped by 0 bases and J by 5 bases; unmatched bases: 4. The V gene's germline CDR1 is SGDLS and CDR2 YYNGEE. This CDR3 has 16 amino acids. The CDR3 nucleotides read TGTGCCAGCAGCGTAGCTAGCGGGGGGGCGGGAGATACGCAGTATTTT. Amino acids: CASSVASGGAGDTQYF.